This TCR beta chain was identified during a study of T cells after yellow fever vaccination. Across the whole study: Preparation of the low-cell-number fractions used SMART-Seq v4 Ultra Low Input. Points from the study as a whole: A small share of clonotypes appeared in both CD4 and CD8 compartments.

TCR cDNA, made by 5'RACE template switching, carried an added universal primer site and UMIs. TCRdb itself ran the 5' RACE reads through MiXCR, one entry per CDR3 protein. There are tens of thousands of distinct CDR3 sequences in the sample; around 6.2% occur only once, and roughly a third lies in the top ten. This clonotype came up many times. The sequence was collected from a man aged 18 to 29 who received the YFV17D yellow fever vaccine. The sequencing used PBMCs, either bulk or a sorted T-cell subset (CD4+, CD8+, memory, or dextramer-sorted; not recorded which), collected on the day of the yellow fever booster vaccination.

For the CDR3, the DNA is TGTGCCATCAGGCTCCATACTAGCGGGGGACGTCTAAATGAGCAGTTCTTC. It specifies CAIRLHTSGGRLNEQFF. The chain has TRBV10-3 and TRBJ2-1, with 11 bases aligning to TRBD2. The CDR3 is 17 residues long. Trimming at V came to 6 bases and at J to 7 bases, leaving 14 bases not matched to a gene. In germline, CDR1 is ENHRY, CDR2 SYGVKD.